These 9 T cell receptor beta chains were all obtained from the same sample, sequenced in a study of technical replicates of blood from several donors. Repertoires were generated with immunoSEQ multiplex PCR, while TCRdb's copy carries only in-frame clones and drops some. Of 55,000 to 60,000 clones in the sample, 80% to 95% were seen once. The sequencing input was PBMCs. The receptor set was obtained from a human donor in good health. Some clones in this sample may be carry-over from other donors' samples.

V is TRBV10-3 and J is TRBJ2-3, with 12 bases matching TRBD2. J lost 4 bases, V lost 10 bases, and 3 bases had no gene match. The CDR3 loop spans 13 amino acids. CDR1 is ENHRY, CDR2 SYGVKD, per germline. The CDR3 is CATGLAGPDTQYF. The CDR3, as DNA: TGTGCCACCGGACTAGCGGGACCAGATACGCAGTATTTT.

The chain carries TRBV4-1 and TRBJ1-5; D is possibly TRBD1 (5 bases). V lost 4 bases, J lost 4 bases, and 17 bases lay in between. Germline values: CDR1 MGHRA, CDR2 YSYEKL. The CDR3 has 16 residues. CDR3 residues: CASSPQGGAWNQPQHF. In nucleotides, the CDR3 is TGCGCCAGCAGCCCGCAGGGTGGGGCCTGGAATCAGCCCCAGCATTTT.

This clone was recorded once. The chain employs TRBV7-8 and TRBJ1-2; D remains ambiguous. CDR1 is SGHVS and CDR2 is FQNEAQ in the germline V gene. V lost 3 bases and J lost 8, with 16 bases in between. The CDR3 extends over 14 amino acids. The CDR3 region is CASSLRGGGNGYTF. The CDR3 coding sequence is TGTGCCAGCAGCTTGCGTGGTGGCGGGAACGGCTACACCTTC.

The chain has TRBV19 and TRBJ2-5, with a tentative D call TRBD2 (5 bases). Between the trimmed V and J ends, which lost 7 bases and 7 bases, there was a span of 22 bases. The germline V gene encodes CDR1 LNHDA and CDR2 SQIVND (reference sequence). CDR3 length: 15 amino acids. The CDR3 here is CASTNSGGLVGTQYF. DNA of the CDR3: TGTGCCAGTACCAACTCGGGCGGACTGGTCGGGACCCAGTACTTC. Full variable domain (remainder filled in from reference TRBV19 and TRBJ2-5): DGGITQSPKYLFRKEGQNVTLSCEQNLNHDAMYWYRQDPGQGLRLIYYSQIVNDFQKGDIAEGYSVSREKKESFPLTVTSAQKNPTAFYLCASTNSGGLVGTQYFGPGTRLLVL.

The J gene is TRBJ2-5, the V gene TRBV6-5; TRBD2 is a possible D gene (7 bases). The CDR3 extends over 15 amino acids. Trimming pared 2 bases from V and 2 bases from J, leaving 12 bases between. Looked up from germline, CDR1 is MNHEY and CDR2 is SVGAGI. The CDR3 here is CASSYGGGPQETQYF. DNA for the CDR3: TGTGCCAGCAGTTACGGCGGGGGCCCACAAGAGACCCAGTACTTC.

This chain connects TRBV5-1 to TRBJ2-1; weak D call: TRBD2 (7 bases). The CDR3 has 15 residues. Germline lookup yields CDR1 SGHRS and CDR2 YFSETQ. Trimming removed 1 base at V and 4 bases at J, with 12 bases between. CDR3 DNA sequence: TGCGCCAGCAGCTTGATGGCGGGGGCATACAATGAGCAGTTCTTC. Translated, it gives CASSLMAGAYNEQFF.

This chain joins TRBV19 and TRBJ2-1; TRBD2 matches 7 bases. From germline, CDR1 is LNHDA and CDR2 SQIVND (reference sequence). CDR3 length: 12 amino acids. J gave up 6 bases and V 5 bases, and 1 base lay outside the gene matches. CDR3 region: CASSSGGNEQFF. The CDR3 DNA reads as TGTGCCAGTAGTTCGGGGGGCAATGAGCAGTTCTTC.

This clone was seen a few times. CDR3 nucleotide sequence: TGTGCCAGCAGTTATAGGCGGGGCCAGAGTAATGAAAAACTGTTTTTT. The encoded protein is CASSYRRGQSNEKLFF. This chain joins TRBV6-5 and TRBJ1-4, with D perhaps TRBD1 (5 bases). V was cut by 3 bases and J by 4 bases, with 15 bases left in between. This CDR3 is built from 16 residues. Per the germline V gene, CDR1 is MNHEY and CDR2 is SVGAGI.

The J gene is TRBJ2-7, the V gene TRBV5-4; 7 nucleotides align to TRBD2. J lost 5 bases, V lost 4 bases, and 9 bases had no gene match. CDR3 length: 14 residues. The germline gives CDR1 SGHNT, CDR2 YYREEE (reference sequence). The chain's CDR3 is CASSAGLVSNEQYF. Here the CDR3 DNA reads TGTGCCAGCAGCGCCGGACTAGTCTCGAACGAGCAGTACTTC.